The 25 T cell receptor beta chains reported below all come from one sample, sequenced in a study of cytotoxic CD8 clonotypes in ibrutinib-treated CLL. The table came from immunoSEQ multiplex PCR; TCRdb's copy has only in-frame clones and leaves some out. The sample has approximately 300,000 clones, around four fifths seen once. The sample was PBMCs, taken before ibrutinib treatment. These receptors all come from a human donor with chronic lymphocytic leukemia.

Here the CDR3 DNA reads TGTGCCAGCACCGAACTGGGACAGGTCCACAATGAGCAGTTCTTC. Translating it yields CASTELGQVHNEQFF. The chain has TRBV2 and TRBJ2-1; 8 positions match TRBD1. CDR3 length: 15 residues. Germline CDR1 SNHLY, CDR2 FYNNEI. J was trimmed by 5 bases and V by 7 bases; bases with no gene match: 10.

The chain has TRBV12-5 and TRBJ1-3; D is unclear. The CDR3 is made up of 11 amino acids. Germline lookup yields CDR1 LGHNT and CDR2 FRNRAP. V was trimmed by 5 bases and J by 3 bases, leaving 2 bases between them. CDR3 nucleotides: TGTGCTAGTGGTATTGGAAACACCATATATTTT. Its translation is CASGIGNTIYF.

The DNA of the CDR3 is TGTGCCAGCACCCCCGGGCTAGCGGGAGGAAGGACAGATACGCAGTATTTT. This translates into CASTPGLAGGRTDTQYF. The rearrangement uses TRBV6-4 and TRBJ2-3; 11 bases are shared with TRBD2. The CDR3 consists of 17 residues. Trimming at V came to 7 bases and at J to 3 bases, leaving 12 bases not matched to a gene. The germline V gene has CDR1 MRHNA and CDR2 SNTAGT.

This clone was seen at least ten times. This rearrangement joins TRBV2 to TRBJ1-3; D ambiguous. V was pared by 6 bases and J by 1 base, with 7 bases between. The length of the CDR3 is 13 residues. Germline CDR1 and CDR2: SNHLY and FYNNEI. The CDR3 here is CASRKESGNTIYF. The CDR3 coding sequence is TGTGCCAGCAGAAAGGAATCTGGAAACACCATATATTTT.

This sequence joins TRBV4-1 and TRBJ1-5; D unresolved. Germline V gene lookup returns CDR1 MGHRA and CDR2 YSYEKL. The CDR3 sequence is 16 residues long. Deletions cut 1 base from V and 6 bases from J, with 16 bases between. The CDR3 DNA reads as TGCGCCAGCAGCCAAGGATACGTCGGCGTCTCTCAGCCCCAGCATTTT. The encoded protein is CASSQGYVGVSQPQHF.

CDR3 sequence reads: CASSDDPTGRSYEQYF. The CDR3 region has the DNA TGTGCCAGCAGCGACGACCCGACAGGGCGGTCCTACGAGCAGTACTTC. The chain combines TRBV9 with TRBJ2-7; 7 bases align to TRBD1. The CDR3 is 16 amino acids. Germline CDR1 is SGDLS and CDR2 is YYNGEE. V dropped 3 bases and J dropped 1; count of bases not matched to a gene: 10.

The chain couples TRBV10-3 to TRBJ2-3; 7 bases align to TRBD2. Trimming cost V 4 bases and J 0 bases; bases outside gene matches: 4. The germline V gene encodes CDR1 ENHRY and CDR2 SYGVKD. This CDR3 spans 15 amino acids. The CDR3 bases are TGTGCCATCAGTGTCGTGCGGGAGAGCACAGATACGCAGTATTTT. Protein product: CAISVVRESTDTQYF.

The CDR3 here is CASSSRGESSYNEQFF. The CDR3 coding sequence is TGCGCCAGCAGCTCTAGAGGGGAGAGCTCCTACAATGAGCAGTTCTTC. The J gene is TRBJ2-1, the V gene TRBV5-1; D may match TRBD1 or TRBD2 (5 bases each). This CDR3 has 16 residues. The V end was cut by 3 bases, the J end by 0 bases, with 13 bases between. Germline loops: CDR1 SGHRS, CDR2 YFSETQ.

The CDR3 is CARSSAVGLAIAKNIQYF. In DNA form, the CDR3 reads TGTGCCAGAAGCTCGGCCGTGGGACTAGCGATCGCCAAAAACATTCAGTACTTC. The chain joins TRBV5-3 to TRBJ2-4; 10 positions agree with TRBD2. TRBV5-3 is designated an ORF whose function remains uncertain. CDR3 length equals 18 residues. Unmatched junction bases numbered 10, after V lost 3 bases and J lost 1 base.

DNA of the CDR3: TGTGCCAGCAGCTCACCTCTAGCGGGAGTATTTAATGAGCAGTTCTTC. Encoded protein: CASSSPLAGVFNEQFF. V is TRBV7-2 and J is TRBJ2-1; TRBD2 aligns across 10 bases. V lost 4 bases to trimming and J lost 7 bases; unmatched junction nucleotides: 10. The germline V gene encodes CDR1 SGHTA and CDR2 FQGNSA. This CDR3 has 16 amino acids.

V and J are TRBV18 and TRBJ2-1, with D unresolved. Germline V gene lookup returns CDR1 KGHSH and CDR2 LQKENI. The CDR3 totals 12 residues. V lost 6 bases and J 8 bases, leaving 11 bases between the germline ends. CDR3 protein: CASSYLRDEQFF. CDR3 in DNA: TGTGCCAGCTCTTACCTTCGTGATGAGCAGTTCTTC.

This rearrangement joins TRBV5-1 to TRBJ2-5; 10 bases line up with TRBD2. CDR1 is SGHRS, CDR2 YFSETQ, per germline. CDR3 length: 16 amino acids. V shed 0 bases, J shed 5 bases, and the junction held 7 bases outside the gene matches. The CDR3 here is CASSLVLAGVRETQYF. DNA for the CDR3: TGCGCCAGCAGCTTGGTGCTAGCGGGAGTTCGTGAGACCCAGTACTTC.

This chain joins TRBV27 and TRBJ1-5; 7 bases are a match to TRBD1. There are 15 residues in the CDR3. Losses at the gene ends were 5 bases for V and 5 bases for J; bases not matched to a gene: 9. Looked up from germline, CDR1 is MNHEY and CDR2 is SMNVEV (reference sequence). The CDR3 DNA is TGTGCCAGCAGTCCCGGGACAGCTCGAGATCAGCCCCAGCATTTT. Protein sequence: CASSPGTARDQPQHF.

This chain joins TRBV10-3 and TRBJ2-1; D is undetermined. CDR1 and CDR2 from the germline V gene are ENHRY and SYGVKD. Trimming took 0 bases from V and 7 from J, leaving 7 bases between them. The CDR3 spans 13 residues. This CDR3 reads CAISESWGNEQFF. In nucleotides, the CDR3 is TGTGCCATCAGTGAGTCGTGGGGAAATGAGCAGTTCTTC.

V usage is TRBV11-2 and J usage is TRBJ2-5; 12 bases line up with TRBD1. The CDR3 has 15 residues. Germline V gene sequence: CDR1 SGHAT, CDR2 FQNNGV. The ends lost 3 bases at V and 5 bases at J; junction bases unmatched: 4. The CDR3, as DNA: TGTGCCAGCAGCTTCAGGGACAGGGGGCGGGAGACCCAGTACTTC. Translation: CASSFRDRGRETQYF.

The chain joins TRBV6-5 to TRBJ2-1; a weak D match, TRBD2 (6 bases). V was clipped by 0 bases and J by 3 bases, with 9 bases between them. The CDR3 loop spans 15 amino acids. Germline CDR1 MNHEY, CDR2 SVGAGI. CDR3 loop: CASSYSGRGYNEQFF. As DNA, the CDR3 is TGTGCCAGCAGTTACTCCGGGAGAGGCTACAATGAGCAGTTCTTC.

This clone was detected only once. The chain links TRBV6-5 to TRBJ2-7, with a tentative D call TRBD2 (6 bases). CDR3 length: 15 amino acids. Trimming removed 2 bases at V and 0 bases at J, with 11 bases between. The germline CDR1 and CDR2 sequences are MNHEY and SVGAGI. CDR3 amino acids: CASSYIPGSSYEQYF. In DNA, the CDR3 is TGTGCCAGCAGTTACATACCCGGGAGCTCCTACGAGCAGTACTTC.

This clone was recorded a few times. The chain carries TRBV18 and TRBJ1-2; a weak D match, TRBD1 (6 bases). The germline gives CDR1 KGHSH, CDR2 LQKENI. The V gene lost 6 bases and the J gene lost 6 bases, with 14 bases spanning the gap. The CDR3 is 13 amino acids. CDR3 residues: CASSPTGSDGYTF. DNA of the CDR3: TGTGCCAGCTCGCCAACAGGGTCTGATGGCTACACCTTC.

This clone was seen only once. V is TRBV19 and J is TRBJ2-1; no firm D call. Trimming pared 5 bases from V and 4 bases from J, leaving 6 bases between. The CDR3 extends over 12 amino acids. Germline CDR1 LNHDA, CDR2 SQIVND (reference sequence). The chain's CDR3 is CASSLNYNEQFF. In nucleotides, the CDR3 is TGTGCCAGTAGTCTCAATTACAATGAGCAGTTCTTC. Full variable domain (rest looked up from reference TRBV19 and TRBJ2-1): DGGITQSPKYLFRKEGQNVTLSCEQNLNHDAMYWYRQDPGQGLRLIYYSQIVNDFQKGDIAEGYSVSREKKESFPLTVTSAQKNPTAFYLCASSLNYNEQFFGPGTRLTVL.

The count of this clone is one. This rearrangement joins TRBV5-1 to TRBJ1-4; D is unclear. The CDR3 spans 13 residues. CDR1 is SGHRS and CDR2 is YFSETQ in the germline V gene. Trimming pared 4 bases from V and 4 bases from J, leaving 8 bases between. CDR3 loop: CASSRGRNEKLFF. In DNA form, the CDR3 reads TGCGCCAGCAGCCGTGGACGTAATGAAAAACTGTTTTTT.

The chain employs TRBV27 and TRBJ2-7, with 7 bases fitting TRBD1. Losses at the gene ends were 6 bases for V and 3 bases for J; bases not matched to a gene: 8. This CDR3 contains 14 residues. Germline V gives CDR1 MNHEY, CDR2 SMNVEV (reference sequence). CDR3 nucleotides: TGTGCCAGCAGACTGACAGGGCCCTACTACGAGCAGTACTTC. This translates into CASRLTGPYYEQYF.

V gene TRBV4-3 combines with J gene TRBJ1-2; D is unresolved. This CDR3 is built from 13 residues. V gave up 0 bases and J gave up 8 bases, with 10 bases separating them. The V gene's germline CDR1 is LGHNA and CDR2 YSLEER. In nucleotides, the CDR3 is TGCGCCAGCAGCCAAGATTTTTCTCGCGGCTACACCTTC. Its translation: CASSQDFSRGYTF.

The J gene is TRBJ2-7, the V gene TRBV27; no definite D call. CDR1 is MNHEY and CDR2 is SMNVEV in the germline V gene (reference sequence). This CDR3 has 11 residues. The germline V and J ends were trimmed by 3 bases and 7 bases, with 7 bases remaining between them. The CDR3 here is CASSFSGEQYF. CDR3 coding DNA: TGTGCCAGCAGTTTTAGTGGGGAGCAGTACTTC.

This chain uses TRBV5-4 with TRBJ2-6, with D unclear. Germline loops: CDR1 SGHNT, CDR2 YYREEE (reference sequence). V lost 6 bases, J lost 1 base, and 14 bases lay in between. This CDR3 contains 16 residues. CDR3 protein: CASNQDPASGANVLTF. CDR3 DNA: TGTGCCAGCAACCAGGACCCGGCGTCTGGGGCCAACGTCCTGACTTTC. Full variable domain (missing parts from reference TRBV5-4 and TRBJ2-6): ETGVTQSPTHLIKTRGQQVTLRCSSQSGHNTVSWYQQALGQGPQFIFQYYREEENGRGNFPPRFSGLQFPNYSSELNVNALELDDSALYLCASNQDPASGANVLTFGAGSRLTVL.

The chain links TRBV7-9 to TRBJ1-1, with a weak D call TRBD1 (5 bases). V lost 3 bases to trimming and J lost 6 bases, with 14 bases between them. The CDR3 loop spans 14 amino acids. CDR1 and CDR2 from the germline V gene are SEHNR and FQNEAQ (reference sequence). This CDR3 is CASSFGRGSAEAFF. The DNA for the CDR3 is TGTGCCAGCAGCTTTGGGCGGGGGTCGGCTGAAGCTTTCTTT.